The rows below give T cell receptor beta chains drawn from one sample of a study of T cells in placental villitis. The assay was immunoSEQ multiplex PCR, and TCRdb's table has in-frame clones only and misses some. The sample lists several thousand clones; 78% were seen once. Sequencing was performed on placental tissue containing maternal and fetal cells. Source of these receptors: a human patient with infectious villitis; the placental T cells may come from both mother and fetus. CDR3s include the opening cysteine and the closing phenylalanine or tryptophan. The order of the fields is clone size, J gene, V gene, CDR3 protein. Expanded clones get a size class; other rows say once, few or many, or leave the size out.

size: -; J: TRBJ2-7; V: TRBV5-1; CDR3: CANPGFEQYF
size: once; J: TRBJ1-3; V: TRBV4-3; CDR3: CASSHTQGSGNTIYF
size: -; J: TRBJ2-7; V: TRBV19; CDR3: CASSKGHGYEQYF
size: -; J: TRBJ2-3; V: TRBV3-1/TRBV3-2; CDR3: CASSQGGLFPTDTQYF
size: -; J: TRBJ2-1; V: TRBV5-1; CDR3: CASSLASEQFF
size: -; J: TRBJ2-3; V: TRBV11-1; CDR3: CASSVGLAASTDTQYF
size: -; J: TRBJ2-3; V: TRBV5-6; CDR3: CASSLFSAGGGTDTQYF
size: -; J: TRBJ2-7; V: TRBV7-9; CDR3: CASSTETGSYEQYF
size: -; J: TRBJ1-1; V: TRBV18; CDR3: CASSPRGRDEAFF
size: -; J: TRBJ1-2; V: TRBV4-1; CDR3: CASSPPHRPNYGYTF
size: once; J: TRBJ2-7; V: TRBV2; CDR3: CASSEARSGGYYEQYF
size: -; J: TRBJ2-7; V: TRBV11-2; CDR3: CASSAGDRGQYF
size: -; J: TRBJ2-7; V: TRBV5-1; CDR3: CASSLGTGPFHEQYF
size: -; J: TRBJ1-2; V: TRBV3-1/TRBV3-2; CDR3: CASSQDPDRVDGYTF
size: -; J: TRBJ2-2; V: TRBV6-5; CDR3: CASSYRFTGELFF
size: once; J: TRBJ2-7; V: TRBV2; CDR3: CASRYGSYRGEQYF
size: -; J: TRBJ1-2; V: TRBV29-1; CDR3: CSATPGDRGGYTF
size: -; J: TRBJ2-5; V: TRBV5-1; CDR3: CASSPGYSQETQYF
size: -; J: TRBJ2-7; V: TRBV9; CDR3: CASSPGSSYEQYF
size: -; J: TRBJ1-5; V: TRBV4-1; CDR3: CASKPTGNSNQPQHF
size: -; J: TRBJ2-3; V: TRBV6-5; CDR3: CATRQNRLTDTQYF
size: -; J: TRBJ2-2; V: TRBV7-9; CDR3: CASSPTSGELFF
size: -; J: TRBJ1-2; V: TRBV15; CDR3: CATSSGRGLGGYTF
size: once; J: TRBJ2-5; V: TRBV9; CDR3: CASSVAPGGSGSQETQYF
size: -; J: TRBJ1-2; V: TRBV30; CDR3: CAWSEGGYYGYTF